One TCR beta chain is described in this entry. Its antigen is unidentified. Germline CDR1 is SGHTA and CDR2 is FQGNSA. Deletions cut 1 base from V and 4 bases from J, with 13 bases between. The CDR3 has 15 residues. These data come from a study of blood T cells in healthy people across ages. Study results and limitations: Higher diversity and more naive CD4+ cells were features of long-lived donors, compared to aged donors.

Then a second PCR, running roughly 7 to 11 cycles, was carried out with a sample-barcoded 5' primer and a J-beta primer mix. Researchers report that a template-switch adaptor with 12 random nucleotides tagged each cDNA molecule. At least 2.5 million CDR3-containing paired-end reads were obtained per sample. TCRdb independently ran MiXCR on the 5' RACE reads; one entry per CDR3 protein. In the table there are 1.4 million to 1.5 million distinct CDR3 sequences, roughly 40% of which are singletons. The J gene is TRBJ1-2, the V gene TRBV7-2, with D uncertain. The sample consisted of blood. This receptor was obtained from a woman aged 18-29 years in good health. The CDR3 loop is CASSLDASGFYGYTF. The CDR3 nucleotides read TGTGCCAGCAGCTTAGACGCCTCGGGCTTCTATGGCTACACCTTC.